This entry is about one T cell receptor beta chain. The data derive from a study of control samples from healthy donors and cancer patients. Libraries were prepared by immunoSEQ multiplex PCR; TCRdb keeps only in-frame clonotypes and omits some of them. The sample records roughly 160,000 clones, approximately 94% being singletons. The CDR3 has 12 amino acids. Per germline, CDR1 ENHRY and CDR2 SYGVKD. V lost 10 bases, J lost 11 bases, and 18 bases lay in between. The chain couples TRBV10-3 to TRBJ2-1; tentatively, D is TRBD2 (6 bases). This TCR derives from a man aged 60-69 years with colorectal cancer. The sequencing input was PBMCs. The CDR3 loop reads CATTRYREQQFF. The CDR3, as DNA: TGTGCCACCACCCGATACCGGGAGCAGCAGTTCTTC.